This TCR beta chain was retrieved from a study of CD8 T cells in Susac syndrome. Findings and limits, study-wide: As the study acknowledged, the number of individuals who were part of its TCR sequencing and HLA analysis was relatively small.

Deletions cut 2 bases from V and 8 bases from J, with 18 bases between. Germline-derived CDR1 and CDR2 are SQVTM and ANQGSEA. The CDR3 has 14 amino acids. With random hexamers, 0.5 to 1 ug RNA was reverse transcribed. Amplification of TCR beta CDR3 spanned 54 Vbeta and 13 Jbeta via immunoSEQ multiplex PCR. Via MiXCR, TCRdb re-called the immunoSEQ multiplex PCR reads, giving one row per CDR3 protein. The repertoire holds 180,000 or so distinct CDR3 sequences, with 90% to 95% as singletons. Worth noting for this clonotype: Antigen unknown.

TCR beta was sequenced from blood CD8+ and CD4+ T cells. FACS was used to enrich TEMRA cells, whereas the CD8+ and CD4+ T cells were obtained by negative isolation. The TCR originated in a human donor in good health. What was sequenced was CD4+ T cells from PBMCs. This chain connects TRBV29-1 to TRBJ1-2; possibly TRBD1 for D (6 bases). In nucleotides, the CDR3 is TGCAGCGTTGAACCAAAACAGGGATTGAGGGGCTACACCTTC. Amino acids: CSVEPKQGLRGYTF.